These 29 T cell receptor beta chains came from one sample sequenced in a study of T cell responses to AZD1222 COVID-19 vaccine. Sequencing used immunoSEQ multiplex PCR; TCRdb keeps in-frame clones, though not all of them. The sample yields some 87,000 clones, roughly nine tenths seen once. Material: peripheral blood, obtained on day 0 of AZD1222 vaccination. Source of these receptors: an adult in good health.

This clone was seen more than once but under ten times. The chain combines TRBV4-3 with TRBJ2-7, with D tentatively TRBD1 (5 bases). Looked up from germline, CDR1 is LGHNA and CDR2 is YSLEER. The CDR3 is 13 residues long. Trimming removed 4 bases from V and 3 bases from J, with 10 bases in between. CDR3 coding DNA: TGCGCCAGCAGCCGGACAACTAACTACGAGCAGTACTTC. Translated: CASSRTTNYEQYF.

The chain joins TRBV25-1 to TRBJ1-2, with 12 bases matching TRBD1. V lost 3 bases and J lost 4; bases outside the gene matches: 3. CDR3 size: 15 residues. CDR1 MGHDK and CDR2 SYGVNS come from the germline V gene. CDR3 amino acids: CASSDGTGGGYGYTF. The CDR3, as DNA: TGTGCCAGCAGTGACGGGACAGGGGGCGGCTATGGCTACACCTTC.

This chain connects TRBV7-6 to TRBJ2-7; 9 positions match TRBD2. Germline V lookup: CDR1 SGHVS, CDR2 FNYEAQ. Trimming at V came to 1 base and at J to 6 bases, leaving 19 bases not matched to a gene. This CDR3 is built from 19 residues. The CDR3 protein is CASSLGRVGSGSLLAEQYF. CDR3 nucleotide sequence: TGTGCCAGCAGCTTAGGAAGAGTGGGTAGCGGGAGCTTACTTGCCGAGCAGTACTTC.

CDR3: CASSTGQGGNSYEQYF. CDR3 sequence (DNA): TGTGCCAGTAGTACCGGACAGGGTGGGAACTCCTACGAGCAGTACTTC. The chain uses TRBV19 and TRBJ2-7; 8 bases agree with TRBD1. This CDR3 is 16 amino acids long. The J segment lost 0 bases and the V segment lost 4 bases, leaving 8 bases of the junction unmatched. The V gene's germline CDR1 is LNHDA and CDR2 SQIVND (reference sequence).

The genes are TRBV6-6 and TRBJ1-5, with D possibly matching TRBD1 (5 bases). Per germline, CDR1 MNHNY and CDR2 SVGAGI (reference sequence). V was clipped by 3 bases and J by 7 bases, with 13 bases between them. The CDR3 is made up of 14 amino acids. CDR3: CASSYSTGGQPQHF. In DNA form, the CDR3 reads TGTGCCAGCAGTTATTCAACAGGCGGCCAGCCCCAGCATTTT.

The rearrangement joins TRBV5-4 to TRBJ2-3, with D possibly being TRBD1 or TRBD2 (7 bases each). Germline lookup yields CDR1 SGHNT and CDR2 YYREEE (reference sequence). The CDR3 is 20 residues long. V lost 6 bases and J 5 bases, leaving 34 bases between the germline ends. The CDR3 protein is CASTSPPGGDDRAFEDTQYF. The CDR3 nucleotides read TGTGCCAGCACCTCACCCCCGGGGGGAGACGACAGGGCCTTTGAAGATACGCAGTATTTT.

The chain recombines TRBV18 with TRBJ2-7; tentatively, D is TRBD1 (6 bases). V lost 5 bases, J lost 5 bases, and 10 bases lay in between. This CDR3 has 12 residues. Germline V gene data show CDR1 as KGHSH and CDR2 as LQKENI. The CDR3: CASSLKGDEQYF. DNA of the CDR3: TGTGCCAGCTCATTGAAGGGGGACGAGCAGTACTTC.

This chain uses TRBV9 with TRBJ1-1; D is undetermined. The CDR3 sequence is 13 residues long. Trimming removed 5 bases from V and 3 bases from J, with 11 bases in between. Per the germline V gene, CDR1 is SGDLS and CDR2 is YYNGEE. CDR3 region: CASSTIRDTEAFF. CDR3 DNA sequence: TGTGCCAGCAGTACAATCCGGGACACTGAAGCTTTCTTT.

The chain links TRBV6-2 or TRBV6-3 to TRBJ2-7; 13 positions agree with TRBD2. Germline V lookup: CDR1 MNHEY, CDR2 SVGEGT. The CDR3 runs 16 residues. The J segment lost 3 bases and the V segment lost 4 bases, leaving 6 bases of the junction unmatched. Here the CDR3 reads CASSSRTSGSLYEQYF. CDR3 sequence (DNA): TGTGCCAGCAGTTCCCGGACTAGCGGGAGCCTCTACGAGCAGTACTTC.

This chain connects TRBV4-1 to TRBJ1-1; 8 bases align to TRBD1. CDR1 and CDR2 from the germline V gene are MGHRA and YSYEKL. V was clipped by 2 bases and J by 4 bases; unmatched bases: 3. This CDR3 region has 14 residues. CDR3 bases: TGCGCCAGCAGCCAACTTACAGGGGGCACTGAAGCTTTCTTT. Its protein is CASSQLTGGTEAFF.

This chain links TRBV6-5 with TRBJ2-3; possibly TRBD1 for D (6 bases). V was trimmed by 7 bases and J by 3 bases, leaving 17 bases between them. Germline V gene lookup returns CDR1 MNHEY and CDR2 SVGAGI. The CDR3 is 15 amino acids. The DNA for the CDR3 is TGTGCCAGCAATCCAGACAGGCATGGAACAGATACGCAGTATTTT. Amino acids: CASNPDRHGTDTQYF.

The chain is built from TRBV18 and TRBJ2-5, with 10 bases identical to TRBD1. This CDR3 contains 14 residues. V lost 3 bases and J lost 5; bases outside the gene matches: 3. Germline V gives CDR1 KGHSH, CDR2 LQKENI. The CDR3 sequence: CASSPGTGAETQYF. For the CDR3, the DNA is TGTGCCAGCTCACCCGGGACAGGGGCCGAGACCCAGTACTTC.

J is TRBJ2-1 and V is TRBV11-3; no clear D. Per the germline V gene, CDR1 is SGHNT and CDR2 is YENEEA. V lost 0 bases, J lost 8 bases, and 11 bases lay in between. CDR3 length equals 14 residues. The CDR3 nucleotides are TGTGCCAGCAGCTTAGATCCCCGGTTGGATGAGCAGTTCTTC. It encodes CASSLDPRLDEQFF.

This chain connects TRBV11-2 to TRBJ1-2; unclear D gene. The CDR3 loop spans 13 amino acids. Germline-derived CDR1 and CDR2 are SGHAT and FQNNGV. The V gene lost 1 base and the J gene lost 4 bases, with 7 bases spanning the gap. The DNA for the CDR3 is TGTGCCAGCAGCTTAGGTGGGAGCTATGGCTACACCTTC. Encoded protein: CASSLGGSYGYTF.

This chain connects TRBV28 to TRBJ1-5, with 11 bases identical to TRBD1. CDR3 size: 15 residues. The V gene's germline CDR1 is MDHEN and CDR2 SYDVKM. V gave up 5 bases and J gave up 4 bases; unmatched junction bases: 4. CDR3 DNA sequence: TGTGCCAGCAGTGGTGGGACAGGGGGAAATCAGCCCCAGCATTTT. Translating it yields CASSGGTGGNQPQHF.

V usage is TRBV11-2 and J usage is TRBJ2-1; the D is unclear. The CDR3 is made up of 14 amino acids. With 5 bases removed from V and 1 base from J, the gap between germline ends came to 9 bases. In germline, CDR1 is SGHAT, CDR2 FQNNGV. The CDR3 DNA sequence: TGTGCCAGCAGCCGGGCTCCATCCTACAATGAGCAGTTCTTC. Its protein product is CASSRAPSYNEQFF.

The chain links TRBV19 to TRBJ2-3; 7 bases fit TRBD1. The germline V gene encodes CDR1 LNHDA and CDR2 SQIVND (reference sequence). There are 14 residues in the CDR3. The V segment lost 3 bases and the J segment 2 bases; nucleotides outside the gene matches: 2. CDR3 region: CASSIGTVTDTQYF. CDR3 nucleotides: TGTGCCAGTAGTATCGGGACAGTCACAGATACGCAGTATTTT.

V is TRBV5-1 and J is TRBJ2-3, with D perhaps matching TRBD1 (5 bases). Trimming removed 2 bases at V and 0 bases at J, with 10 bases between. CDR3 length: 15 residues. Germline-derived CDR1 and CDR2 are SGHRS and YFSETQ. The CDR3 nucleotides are TGCGCCAGCAGCTTTCAGGGCGCTAGCACAGATACGCAGTATTTT. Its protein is CASSFQGASTDTQYF.

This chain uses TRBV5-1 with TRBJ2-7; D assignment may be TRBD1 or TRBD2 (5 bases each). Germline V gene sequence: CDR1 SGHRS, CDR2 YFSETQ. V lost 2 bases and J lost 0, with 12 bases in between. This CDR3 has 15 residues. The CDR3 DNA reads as TGCGCCAGCAGCTTTCGGGCAGGGAGCTCCTACGAGCAGTACTTC. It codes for CASSFRAGSSYEQYF.

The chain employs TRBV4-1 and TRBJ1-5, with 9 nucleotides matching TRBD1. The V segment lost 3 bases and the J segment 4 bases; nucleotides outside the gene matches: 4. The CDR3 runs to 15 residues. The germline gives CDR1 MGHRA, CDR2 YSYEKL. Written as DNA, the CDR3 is TGCGCCAGCAGCCAGGGGACAGGGTTTAATCAGCCCCAGCATTTT. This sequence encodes CASSQGTGFNQPQHF.

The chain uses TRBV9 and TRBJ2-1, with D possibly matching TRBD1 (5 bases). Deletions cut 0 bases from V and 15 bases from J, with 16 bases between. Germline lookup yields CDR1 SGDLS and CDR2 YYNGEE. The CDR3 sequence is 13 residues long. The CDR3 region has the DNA TGTGCCAGCAGCGTAGGGGGCGGTGGCCTACGGTTCTTC. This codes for CASSVGGGGLRFF.

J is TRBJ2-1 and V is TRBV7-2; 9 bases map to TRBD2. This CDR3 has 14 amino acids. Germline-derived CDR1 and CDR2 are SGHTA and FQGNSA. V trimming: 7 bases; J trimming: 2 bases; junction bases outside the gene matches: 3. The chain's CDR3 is CASNAGGPYNEQFF. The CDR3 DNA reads TGTGCCAGCAACGCGGGAGGGCCCTACAATGAGCAGTTCTTC.

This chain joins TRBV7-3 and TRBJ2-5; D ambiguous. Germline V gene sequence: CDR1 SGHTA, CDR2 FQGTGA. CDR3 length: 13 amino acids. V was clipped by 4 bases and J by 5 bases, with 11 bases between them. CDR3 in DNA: TGTGCCAGCAGCTCTTCTCCTGGGGAGACCCAGTACTTC. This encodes CASSSSPGETQYF. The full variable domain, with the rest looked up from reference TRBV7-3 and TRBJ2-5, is GAGVSQTPSNKVTEKGKYVELRCDPISGHTALYWYRQSLGQGPEFLIYFQGTGAADDSGLPNDRFFAVRPEGSVSTLKIQRTERGDSAVYLCASSSSPGETQYFGPGTRLLVL.

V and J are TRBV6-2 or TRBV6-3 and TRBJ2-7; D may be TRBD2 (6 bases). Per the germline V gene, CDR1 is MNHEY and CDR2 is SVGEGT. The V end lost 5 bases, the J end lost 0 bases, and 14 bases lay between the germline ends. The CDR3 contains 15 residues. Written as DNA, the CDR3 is TGTGCCAGCAGTCCGATTGGGGGGACCTCCTACGAGCAGTACTTC. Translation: CASSPIGGTSYEQYF.

The CDR3 bases are TGCGCCAGCAGCTTCCGGGAGCCGAGTACAGATACGCAGTATTTT. Its protein is CASSFREPSTDTQYF. V is TRBV5-1 and J is TRBJ2-3; possible D gene TRBD2, 6 bases. This CDR3 has 15 amino acids. The V end was cut by 2 bases, the J end by 3 bases, with 13 bases between. Germline CDR1 SGHRS, CDR2 YFSETQ.

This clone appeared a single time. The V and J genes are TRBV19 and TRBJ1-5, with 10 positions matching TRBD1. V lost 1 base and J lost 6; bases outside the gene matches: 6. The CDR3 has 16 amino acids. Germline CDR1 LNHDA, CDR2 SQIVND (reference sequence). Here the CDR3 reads CASSIGPGQGFQPQHF. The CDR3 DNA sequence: TGTGCCAGTAGTATAGGACCGGGACAGGGGTTTCAGCCCCAGCATTTT.

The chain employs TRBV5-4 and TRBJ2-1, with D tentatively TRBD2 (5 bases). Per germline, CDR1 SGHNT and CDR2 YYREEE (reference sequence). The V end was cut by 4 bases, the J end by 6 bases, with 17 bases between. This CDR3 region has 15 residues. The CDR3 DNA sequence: TGTGCCAGCAGCCTTACAGCGGATATTGCCAATGAGCAGTTCTTC. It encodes CASSLTADIANEQFF.

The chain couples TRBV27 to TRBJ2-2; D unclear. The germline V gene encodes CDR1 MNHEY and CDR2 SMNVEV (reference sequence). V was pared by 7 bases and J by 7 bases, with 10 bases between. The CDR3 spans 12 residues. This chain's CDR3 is CASNLGGGELFF. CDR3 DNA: TGTGCCAGCAACTTGGGCGGCGGGGAGCTGTTTTTT.

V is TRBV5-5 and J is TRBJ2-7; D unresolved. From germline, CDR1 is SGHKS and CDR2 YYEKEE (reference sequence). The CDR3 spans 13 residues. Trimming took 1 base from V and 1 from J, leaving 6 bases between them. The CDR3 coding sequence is TGTGCCAGCAGCTTGACAGTTTCCTACGAGCAGTACTTC. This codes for CASSLTVSYEQYF.